The 21 T cell receptor beta chains listed next were all sequenced from one sample in a study of blood T cell repertoires in COVID-19. Clones were read by immunoSEQ multiplex PCR, and TCRdb kept only the in-frame ones, dropping some. The profile covers tens of thousands of clones, with around 88% appearing a single time and about 8% taken by the ten largest. Specimen: peripheral blood. Every receptor here comes from a woman in her seventies with acute or convalescent COVID-19.

V is TRBV7-3 and J is TRBJ1-1; TRBD1 aligns across 9 bases. Per germline, CDR1 SGHTA and CDR2 FQGTGA. This CDR3 is built from 15 residues. V lost 2 bases and J lost 0; bases outside the gene matches: 1. The CDR3 DNA is TGTGCCAGCAGCTTAGGGACAGGGATGAACACTGAAGCTTTCTTT. Translating it yields CASSLGTGMNTEAFF.

This clone showed up just once. The V and J genes are TRBV6-4 and TRBJ1-6, with a tentative D call TRBD1 (5 bases). Germline CDR1 and CDR2: MRHNA and SNTAGT. The CDR3 sequence is 13 residues long. With 3 bases removed from V and 9 bases from J, the gap between germline ends came to 9 bases. The CDR3 loop is CASSERGRSPLHF. CDR3 DNA sequence: TGTGCCAGCAGTGAAAGGGGTCGTTCACCCCTCCACTTT.

CDR3 nucleotide sequence: TGTGCCAGTAGTCCTAAAAACAATGAGCAGTTCTTC. Translating gives CASSPKNNEQFF. J is TRBJ2-1 and V is TRBV19, with D uncertain. V was cut by 5 bases and J by 5 bases, with 7 bases left in between. This CDR3 is built from 12 residues. CDR1 is LNHDA, CDR2 SQIVND, per germline (reference sequence).

The chain couples TRBV7-2 to TRBJ2-6, with TRBD1 matching over 11 bases. Losses at the gene ends were 1 base for V and 2 bases for J; bases not matched to a gene: 4. Germline V CDR1 and CDR2: SGHTA, FQGNSA. This CDR3 contains 18 residues. DNA for the CDR3: TGTGCCAGCAGCTTAGTAGGGACAGGGGGTACTGGGGCCAACGTCCTGACTTTC. It encodes CASSLVGTGGTGANVLTF. Combining the CDR3 with reference TRBV7-2 and TRBJ2-6 gives the whole variable domain GAGVSQSPSNKVTEKGKDVELRCDPISGHTALYWYRQSLGQGLEFLIYFQGNSAPDKSGLPSDRFSAERTGGSVSTLTIQRTQQEDSAVYLCASSLVGTGGTGANVLTFGAGSRLTVL.

This clone was picked up one time. V is TRBV7-9 and J is TRBJ2-4; perhaps TRBD1 as D (6 bases). Germline lookup yields CDR1 SEHNR and CDR2 FQNEAQ (reference sequence). V was shortened by 0 bases and J by 1 base, with 13 bases between the two germline ends. CDR3 size: 17 residues. The CDR3 coding sequence is TGTGCCAGCAGCTTAGCGGACAGCGAGATGGCCAAAAACATTCAGTACTTC. It yields the protein CASSLADSEMAKNIQYF.

V is TRBV27 and J is TRBJ1-2, with 7 positions matching TRBD1. Germline V gene lookup returns CDR1 MNHEY and CDR2 SMNVEV (reference sequence). Trimming took 5 bases from V and 0 from J; bases not matched to a gene: 12. The CDR3 is 17 residues long. For the CDR3, the DNA is TGTGCCAGCAGTCACCGTGCGTACAGGGGTACTAACTATGGCTACACCTTC. Translated, it gives CASSHRAYRGTNYGYTF.

About this clone: The sample holds other DNA sequences that translate to the same CDR3. The J gene is TRBJ1-4, the V gene TRBV7-9, with 9 bases matching TRBD1. The CDR3 covers 14 residues. The V segment lost 5 bases and the J segment 8 bases; nucleotides outside the gene matches: 6. Germline-derived CDR1 and CDR2 are SEHNR and FQNEAQ (reference sequence). CDR3 loop: CASSLGQGYEKLFF. The CDR3 DNA is TGTGCCAGCAGCCTGGGACAGGGCTACGAAAAACTGTTTTTT.

The chain combines TRBV6-5 with TRBJ1-2; 9 bases align to TRBD1. The germline CDR1 and CDR2 sequences are MNHEY and SVGAGI. After removal of 6 bases from V and 6 bases from J, the junction contained 8 bases not matched to a gene. CDR3 length: 14 amino acids. CDR3 in DNA: TGTGCCAGCAGGGCGGGACAGGGTGTTCATGGCTACACCTTC. Translated: CASRAGQGVHGYTF.

This clone was seen a handful of times. The V and J genes are TRBV7-9 and TRBJ2-2; 8 nucleotides line up with TRBD1. This CDR3 contains 14 residues. V shed 5 bases and J 6 bases; nucleotides not matched to a gene: 5. Germline V gives CDR1 SEHNR, CDR2 FQNEAQ (reference sequence). The CDR3 DNA reads as TGTGCCAGCAGCCTGGACAGGGACGCCGGGGAGCTGTTTTTT. It specifies CASSLDRDAGELFF.

The gene calls are TRBV28 and TRBJ2-7, with 8 positions matching TRBD2. Germline V gives CDR1 MDHEN, CDR2 SYDVKM. Trimming cost V 6 bases and J 1 base; bases outside gene matches: 5. The length of the CDR3 is 14 residues. The CDR3 region has the DNA TGTGCCAGCAGCCATAGCGGGACATCCTACGAGCAGTACTTC. Translated: CASSHSGTSYEQYF.

The rearrangement links TRBV29-1 to TRBJ2-5; TRBD1 aligns across 8 bases. CDR3 size: 14 residues. Trimming at V came to 6 bases and at J to 4 bases, leaving 10 bases not matched to a gene. Germline V gives CDR1 SQVTM, CDR2 ANQGSEA. CDR3 DNA: TGCAGCGTGGTGACAGGGGAGGTTCCAGAGACCCAGTACTTC. Amino acids: CSVVTGEVPETQYF.

This clone came up a few times. Here the CDR3 reads CASSRGQTNGYTF. CDR3 nucleotide sequence: TGCGCCAGCAGCCGGGGACAAACCAATGGCTACACCTTC. The genes are TRBV5-1 and TRBJ1-2; tentatively, D is TRBD1 (6 bases). Trimming pared 4 bases from V and 6 bases from J, leaving 13 bases between. The CDR3 length is 13 residues. The germline CDR1 and CDR2 sequences are SGHRS and YFSETQ.

V is TRBV11-1 and J is TRBJ2-2; TRBD2 is a possible D gene (6 bases). V was cut by 2 bases and J by 3 bases, with 10 bases left in between. The CDR3 runs to 15 residues. CDR1 is SGHAT and CDR2 is FQDESV in the germline V gene (reference sequence). The CDR3 reads CASSLLAGYTGELFF. As DNA, the CDR3 is TGTGCCAGCAGCTTACTGGCGGGATACACCGGGGAGCTGTTTTTT.

The V gene is TRBV2, the J gene TRBJ1-2; D ambiguous. With 3 bases removed from V and 1 base from J, the gap between germline ends came to 3 bases. This CDR3 is 12 amino acids long. Germline V gives CDR1 SNHLY, CDR2 FYNNEI. CDR3: CASSDFNYGYTF. The CDR3 nucleotides read TGTGCCAGCAGTGACTTTAACTATGGCTACACCTTC.

CDR3 DNA sequence: TGCGCCAGCAGCTTGGCCATCCCGCAGAGGAACTATGGCTACACCTTC. Translated, it gives CASSLAIPQRNYGYTF. The V and J genes are TRBV5-1 and TRBJ1-2; D is uncertain. Between the trimmed V and J ends, which lost 0 bases and 2 bases, there was a span of 14 bases. Germline V gene sequence: CDR1 SGHRS, CDR2 YFSETQ. The CDR3 totals 16 residues.

This rearrangement joins TRBV6-4 to TRBJ1-2; weak D call: TRBD1 (6 bases). The germline gives CDR1 MRHNA, CDR2 SNTAGT. The V end was cut by 4 bases, the J end by 4 bases, with 10 bases between. The CDR3 length is 13 residues. CDR3 loop: CASSAQGRYGYTF. As DNA, the CDR3 is TGTGCCAGCAGTGCCCAGGGGCGCTATGGCTACACCTTC.

This clone appeared once. This chain uses TRBV29-1 with TRBJ1-2; 7 bases are shared with TRBD1. CDR3 length: 13 amino acids. CDR1 is SQVTM and CDR2 is ANQGSEA in the germline V gene. With 4 bases clipped from V and 2 bases from J, the junction kept 4 bases outside the gene matches. The chain's CDR3 is CSVVQGSNYGYTF. The CDR3 DNA reads as TGCAGCGTTGTACAGGGGTCGAACTATGGCTACACCTTC.

The chain joins TRBV24-1 to TRBJ1-1; D unresolved. The CDR3 loop spans 13 amino acids. Trimming stripped 2 bases from V and 5 bases from J, with 8 bases between. CDR1 is KGHDR and CDR2 is SFDVKD in the germline V gene. CDR3 nucleotides: TGTGCCACCAGTGATTCGGGTTTTACTGAAGCTTTCTTT. It codes for CATSDSGFTEAFF.

This chain links TRBV6-4 with TRBJ2-7, with D possibly being TRBD1 (6 bases). The CDR3 runs 19 residues. Germline-derived CDR1 and CDR2 are MRHNA and SNTAGT. CDR3 nucleotides: TGTGGCAACCAGTCTTCAGGGCAGGGGCGCAAGAGGGTCACCTACGAGCAGTACTTC. This encodes CGNQSSGQGRKRVTYEQYF.

This chain joins TRBV29-1 and TRBJ1-1; 7 bases match TRBD1. The CDR3 contains 12 residues. Germline V gene lookup returns CDR1 SQVTM and CDR2 ANQGSEA. V gave up 7 bases and J gave up 2 bases; unmatched junction bases: 4. The CDR3 nucleotides are TGCAGCGGAGGGACAGTAAACACTGAAGCTTTCTTT. It codes for CSGGTVNTEAFF.

The sample holds one count of this clone. For the CDR3, the DNA is TGCGCCAGCAGTGAGTCGACATCCCCTAGCACAGATACGCAGTATTTT. Translation gives CASSESTSPSTDTQYF. This sequence joins TRBV10-1 and TRBJ2-3; D is uncertain. This CDR3 has 16 residues. Germline values: CDR1 WNHNN, CDR2 SYGVQD (reference sequence). Trimming shortened V by 0 bases and J by 0 bases, and 10 bases separated the two germline ends.